The source of this T cell receptor beta chain is a study of HIV-infected patients and healthy controls. Study-wide background: A modest, significant CD4 rise occurred in about 90% of the 16 patients after three months of therapy.

cDNA was made from approximately 500 ng RNA using alpha and beta constant primers. Each of the alpha and beta chains got its own library through chain-specific third strand synthesis with indices. A single primer pair per chain amplified all rearrangements, with per-molecule barcodes. Each CDR3 protein gets one entry after TCRdb re-called the 5' RACE reads with MiXCR. The sample holds 9,500 to 15,000 distinct CDR3 sequences; approximately 9.1% are singletons and the top ten take about a quarter. This clonotype was detected only a few times. Its antigen remains unidentified. Study-wide results and caveats: HIV-infected repertoires had significantly higher mean Gini indices than controls, possibly reflecting oligoclonality. Compared with healthy controls, HIV-infected patients showed less CDR3 sharing between individuals.

All unsorted peripheral T cells were captured because whole blood was used without fractionation. The germline V gene encodes CDR1 LNHDA and CDR2 SQIVND (reference sequence). Trimming took 9 bases from V and 1 from J; bases not matched to a gene: 6. The CDR3 is 15 residues long. The rearrangement links TRBV19 to TRBJ2-2, with TRBD2 matching over 9 bases. The sequence came from an adult with HIV infection. The donor label of this sample is uncertain. The sample consisted of blood, taken before antiretroviral therapy. CDR3 sequence: CASTSGWWNTGELFF. Here the CDR3 DNA reads TGTGCCAGCACTAGCGGGTGGTGGAACACCGGGGAGCTGTTTTTT. The entire variable domain, with the rest obtained from reference TRBV19 and TRBJ2-2, is as follows: DGGITQSPKYLFRKEGQNVTLSCEQNLNHDAMYWYRQDPGQGLRLIYYSQIVNDFQKGDIAEGYSVSREKKESFPLTVTSAQKNPTAFYLCASTSGWWNTGELFFGEGSRLTVL.